Listed below are T cell receptor beta chains from one sample, sequenced in a study of blood T cell repertoires in COVID-19. Data came from immunoSEQ multiplex PCR; TCRdb stores just in-frame clones and leaves some out. The table includes a few hundred thousand clones, approximately 89% detected once. Sequencing was done on a sample of peripheral blood. These receptors all come from a woman in her 70s with COVID-19, enrolled during active disease. The CDR3 runs from the conserved cysteine through the conserved F or W. Each record gives: V gene, clone size, J gene, D gene, CDR3 DNA, CDR3 protein. The D gene is left open where the match is weak. Some rows have no size entry. The others give once, few or many, or a class for an expanded clone.

V gene: TRBV6-6; clone size: NA; J gene: TRBJ2-7; D gene: TRBD2; CDR3 DNA: TGTGCCAGCAACGACGGGGGGACTTCATCCTACGAGCAGTACTTC; CDR3 protein: CASNDGGTSSYEQYF
V gene: TRBV7-6; clone size: NA; J gene: TRBJ2-6; D gene: NA; CDR3 DNA: TGTGCCAGCAGCTTAGAGCCTTCTGGGGCCAACGTCCTGACTTTC; CDR3 protein: CASSLEPSGANVLTF
V gene: TRBV12-5; clone size: NA; J gene: TRBJ2-5; D gene: NA; CDR3 DNA: TGTGCTAGTGGGGGCCTACGGGAGGAGACCCAGTACTTC; CDR3 protein: CASGGLREETQYF
V gene: TRBV12-3/TRBV12-4; clone size: few; J gene: TRBJ1-6; D gene: NA; CDR3 DNA: TGTGCCAGCAGTTCAGGGATAAACTCACCCCTCCACTTT; CDR3 protein: CASSSGINSPLHF
V gene: TRBV19; clone size: NA; J gene: TRBJ1-3; D gene: TRBD1; CDR3 DNA: TGTGCCAGTAGTATCTCCGGGACAGGGGTACCTGGAAACACCATATATTTT; CDR3 protein: CASSISGTGVPGNTIYF
V gene: TRBV7-9; clone size: NA; J gene: TRBJ1-2; D gene: NA; CDR3 DNA: TGTGCCAGCAGCTTCCAGCCCGGACTCGCCTACACCTTC; CDR3 protein: CASSFQPGLAYTF
V gene: TRBV4-1; clone size: NA; J gene: TRBJ1-3; D gene: NA; CDR3 DNA: TGCGCCAGCAGCCAAGTGGCAGGGAAGTGGGACACCATATATTTT; CDR3 protein: CASSQVAGKWDTIYF
V gene: TRBV12-5; clone size: NA; J gene: TRBJ1-1; D gene: TRBD1; CDR3 DNA: TGTGCTAGTGGTCCAGGACAGGCTGAAGCTTTCTTT; CDR3 protein: CASGPGQAEAFF
V gene: TRBV15; clone size: NA; J gene: TRBJ1-1; D gene: NA; CDR3 DNA: TGTGCCACCAGTCCGGACAGGAACACTGAAGCTTTCTTT; CDR3 protein: CATSPDRNTEAFF
V gene: TRBV6-5; clone size: once; J gene: TRBJ1-4; D gene: NA; CDR3 DNA: TGTGCCAGCAGTTACTCGAGGTTGCCTGGGAAACTGTTTTTT; CDR3 protein: CASSYSRLPGKLFF
V gene: TRBV20-1; clone size: NA; J gene: TRBJ2-1; D gene: NA; CDR3 DNA: TGCAGTGCTACTAATTACAATGAGCAGTTCTTC; CDR3 protein: CSATNYNEQFF
V gene: TRBV19; clone size: NA; J gene: TRBJ2-5; D gene: TRBD2; CDR3 DNA: TGTGCCAGTAGTATAGTTGGCGGGAGGGCGGGGAAGACCCAGTACTTC; CDR3 protein: CASSIVGGRAGKTQYF
V gene: TRBV7-9; clone size: NA; J gene: TRBJ2-7; D gene: TRBD1; CDR3 DNA: TGTGCCAGCAGCTTAGGGACAGGGGGCCAAGGCGAGCAGTACTTC; CDR3 protein: CASSLGTGGQGEQYF
V gene: TRBV28; clone size: NA; J gene: TRBJ2-2; D gene: TRBD2; CDR3 DNA: TGTGCCAGCAGTTTATTAGCGGGAGTGGCCGGGGAGCTGTTTTTT; CDR3 protein: CASSLLAGVAGELFF
V gene: TRBV30; clone size: NA; J gene: TRBJ1-1; D gene: NA; CDR3 DNA: TGTGCCTGGACGGGTTCAGGGTTTGGCGTAGCTTTCTTT; CDR3 protein: CAWTGSGFGVAFF
V gene: TRBV6-5; clone size: once; J gene: TRBJ1-1; D gene: TRBD1; CDR3 DNA: TGTGCCAGCAGTTACTTCGACAGGGCCACTGAAGCTTTCTTT; CDR3 protein: CASSYFDRATEAFF
V gene: TRBV24-1; clone size: NA; J gene: TRBJ2-3; D gene: TRBD2; CDR3 DNA: TGTGCCACCAGTGATTCTAGCGGGTCGGGGGATACGCAGTATTTT; CDR3 protein: CATSDSSGSGDTQYF